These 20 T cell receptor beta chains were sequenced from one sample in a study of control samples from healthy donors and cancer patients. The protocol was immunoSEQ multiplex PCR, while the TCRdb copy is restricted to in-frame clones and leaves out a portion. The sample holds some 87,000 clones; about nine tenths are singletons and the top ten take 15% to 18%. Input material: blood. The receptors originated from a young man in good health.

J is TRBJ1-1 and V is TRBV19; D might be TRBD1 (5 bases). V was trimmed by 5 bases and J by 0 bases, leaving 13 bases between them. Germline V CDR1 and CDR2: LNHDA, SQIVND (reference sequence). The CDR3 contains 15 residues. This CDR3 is CASSALRQLNTEAFF. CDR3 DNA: TGTGCCAGTAGTGCCTTGCGACAGTTGAACACTGAAGCTTTCTTT.

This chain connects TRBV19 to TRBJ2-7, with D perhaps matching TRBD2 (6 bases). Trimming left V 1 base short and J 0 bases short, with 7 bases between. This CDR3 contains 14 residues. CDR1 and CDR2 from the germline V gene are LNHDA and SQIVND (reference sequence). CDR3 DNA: TGTGCCAGTAGTATAGCGGGAGACTCCTACGAGCAGTACTTC. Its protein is CASSIAGDSYEQYF.

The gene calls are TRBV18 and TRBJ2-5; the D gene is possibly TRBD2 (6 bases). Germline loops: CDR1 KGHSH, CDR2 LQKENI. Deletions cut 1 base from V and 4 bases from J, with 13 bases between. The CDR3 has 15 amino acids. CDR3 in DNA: TGTGCCAGCTCACCACTGGGGACCGGGGGAGAGACCCAGTACTTC. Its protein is CASSPLGTGGETQYF.

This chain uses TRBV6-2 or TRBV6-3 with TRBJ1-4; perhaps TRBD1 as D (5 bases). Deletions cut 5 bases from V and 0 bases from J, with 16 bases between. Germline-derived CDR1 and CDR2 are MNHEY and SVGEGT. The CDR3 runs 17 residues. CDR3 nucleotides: TGTGCCAGCAGTAAGCTAGGGACGGGACCAACTAATGAAAAACTGTTTTTT. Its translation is CASSKLGTGPTNEKLFF.

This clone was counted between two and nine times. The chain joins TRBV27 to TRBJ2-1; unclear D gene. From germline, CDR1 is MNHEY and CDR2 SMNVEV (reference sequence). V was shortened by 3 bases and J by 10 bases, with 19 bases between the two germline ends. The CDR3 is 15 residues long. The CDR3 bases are TGTGCCAGCAGTTTTATCGACGGAAACCCTCGGGAGCAGTTCTTC. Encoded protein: CASSFIDGNPREQFF.

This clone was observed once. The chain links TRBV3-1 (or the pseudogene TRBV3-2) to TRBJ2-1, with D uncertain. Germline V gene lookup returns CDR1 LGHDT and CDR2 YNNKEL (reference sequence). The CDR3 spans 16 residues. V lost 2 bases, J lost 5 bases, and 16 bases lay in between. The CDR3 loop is CASSQTRLTENNEQFF. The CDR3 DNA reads TGTGCCAGCAGCCAAACCAGGTTGACGGAAAACAATGAGCAGTTCTTC.

Here the CDR3 DNA reads TGTGCCAGCAGTGAAGACTCGAGCGGGAGGGACGAGCAGTACTTC. This encodes CASSEDSSGRDEQYF. This sequence joins TRBV6-1 and TRBJ2-7, with 10 nucleotides matching TRBD2. The ends lost 1 base at V and 5 bases at J; junction bases unmatched: 5. This CDR3 spans 15 amino acids. Germline CDR1 is MNHNS and CDR2 is SASEGT.

The CDR3: CASTEPRSSGKETQYF. The CDR3 region has the DNA TGTGCCAGTACCGAACCCCGGTCTAGCGGAAAAGAGACCCAGTACTTC. The chain joins TRBV19 to TRBJ2-5; 7 nucleotides align to TRBD2. V dropped 7 bases and J dropped 3; count of bases not matched to a gene: 14. The CDR3 loop spans 16 amino acids. Germline loops: CDR1 LNHDA, CDR2 SQIVND (reference sequence).

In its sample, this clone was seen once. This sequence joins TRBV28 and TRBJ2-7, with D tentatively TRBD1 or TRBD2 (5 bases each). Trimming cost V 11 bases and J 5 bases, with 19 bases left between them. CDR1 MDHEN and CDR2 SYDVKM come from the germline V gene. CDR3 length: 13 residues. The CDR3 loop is CAAGTLMNDEQYF. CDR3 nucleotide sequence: TGTGCCGCAGGGACCCTGATGAACGACGAGCAGTACTTC.

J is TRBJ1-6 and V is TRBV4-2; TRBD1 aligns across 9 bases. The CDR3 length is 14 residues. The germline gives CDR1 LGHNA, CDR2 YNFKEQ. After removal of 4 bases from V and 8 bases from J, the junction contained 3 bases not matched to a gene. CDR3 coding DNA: TGTGCCAGCAGCCCGACAGGGGGTGATTCACCCCTCCACTTT. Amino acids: CASSPTGGDSPLHF.

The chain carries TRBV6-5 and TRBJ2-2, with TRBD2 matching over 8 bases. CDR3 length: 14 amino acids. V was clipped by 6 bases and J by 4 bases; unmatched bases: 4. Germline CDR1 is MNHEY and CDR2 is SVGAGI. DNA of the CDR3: TGTGCCAGCAGACTAGCGGATTTCACCGGGGAGCTGTTTTTT. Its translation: CASRLADFTGELFF.

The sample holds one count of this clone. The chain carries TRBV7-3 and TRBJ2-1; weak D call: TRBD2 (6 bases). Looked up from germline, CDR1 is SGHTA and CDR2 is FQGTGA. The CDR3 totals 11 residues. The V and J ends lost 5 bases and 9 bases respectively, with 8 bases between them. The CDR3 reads CASSLGGEQFF. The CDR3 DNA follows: TGTGCCAGCAGCCTGGGGGGTGAGCAGTTCTTC. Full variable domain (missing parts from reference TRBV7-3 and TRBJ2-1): GAGVSQTPSNKVTEKGKYVELRCDPISGHTALYWYRQSLGQGPEFLIYFQGTGAADDSGLPNDRFFAVRPEGSVSTLKIQRTERGDSAVYLCASSLGGEQFFGPGTRLTVL.

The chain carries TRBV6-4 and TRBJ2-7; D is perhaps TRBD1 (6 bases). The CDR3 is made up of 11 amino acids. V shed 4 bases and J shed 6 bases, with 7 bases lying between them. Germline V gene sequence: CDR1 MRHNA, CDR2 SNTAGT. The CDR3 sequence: CASSADSEQYF. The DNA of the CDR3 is TGTGCCAGCAGTGCGGACAGCGAGCAGTACTTC.

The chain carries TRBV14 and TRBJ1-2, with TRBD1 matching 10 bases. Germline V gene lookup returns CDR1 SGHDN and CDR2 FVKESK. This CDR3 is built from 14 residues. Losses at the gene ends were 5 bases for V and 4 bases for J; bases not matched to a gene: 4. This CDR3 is CASSSRTGGYGYTF. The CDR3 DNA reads TGTGCCAGCAGCTCCAGGACAGGGGGCTATGGCTACACCTTC.

CDR3 sequence reads: CASSFGGSETQYF. CDR3 bases: TGTGCCAGCAGTTTTGGGGGTTCGGAGACCCAGTACTTC. The rearrangement uses TRBV12-3 or TRBV12-4 and TRBJ2-5, with D perhaps given as TRBD1 or TRBD2 (5 bases each). The V gene lost 3 bases and the J gene lost 5 bases, with 10 bases spanning the gap. The CDR3 covers 13 residues.

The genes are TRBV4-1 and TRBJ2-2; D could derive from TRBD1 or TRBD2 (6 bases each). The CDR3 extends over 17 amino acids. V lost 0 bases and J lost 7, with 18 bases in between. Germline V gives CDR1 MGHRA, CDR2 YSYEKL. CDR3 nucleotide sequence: TGCGCCAGCAGCCAAGAAGGAGGGCAGGGGTGGGGCGGGGAGCTGTTTTTT. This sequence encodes CASSQEGGQGWGGELFF.

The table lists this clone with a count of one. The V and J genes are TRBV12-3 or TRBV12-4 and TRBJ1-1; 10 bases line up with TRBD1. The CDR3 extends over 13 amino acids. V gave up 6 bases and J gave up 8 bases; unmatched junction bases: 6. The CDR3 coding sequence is TGTGCCAGCAGCCTCTGGACAGGGGGGGAAGCTTTCTTT. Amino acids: CASSLWTGGEAFF.

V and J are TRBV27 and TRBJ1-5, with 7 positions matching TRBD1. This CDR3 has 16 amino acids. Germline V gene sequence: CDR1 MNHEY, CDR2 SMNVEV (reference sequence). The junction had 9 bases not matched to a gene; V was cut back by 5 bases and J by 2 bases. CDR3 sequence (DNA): TGTGCCAGCAGTCAAACAGGGGCAAGGGGCAATCAGCCCCAGCATTTT. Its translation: CASSQTGARGNQPQHF.

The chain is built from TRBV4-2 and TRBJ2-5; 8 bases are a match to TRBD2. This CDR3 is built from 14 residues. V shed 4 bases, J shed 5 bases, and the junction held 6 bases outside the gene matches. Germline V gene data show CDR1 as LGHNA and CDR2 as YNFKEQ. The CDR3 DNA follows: TGTGCCAGCAGCCCAGGGCGGGGGGAGGAGACCCAGTACTTC. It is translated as CASSPGRGEETQYF.

For the CDR3, the DNA is TGTGCCAGCAGGCCGGCGGGACCGGGACGCTACACCTTC. Protein: CASRPAGPGRYTF. The chain uses TRBV5-4 and TRBJ1-2; possible D gene TRBD1, 5 bases. The length of the CDR3 is 13 residues. The germline V gene has CDR1 SGHNT and CDR2 YYREEE (reference sequence). V dropped 5 bases and J dropped 9 bases, with 17 bases sitting between them.